These 19 T cell receptor beta chains share one sample of origin, sequenced in a study of Ad26.COV2.S vaccination and SARS-CoV-2 variants (dated by TCRdb to the early 2020s). The library was obtained by the immunoSEQ multiplex PCR assay. The source is immuneACCESS, and TCRdb retained only in-frame sequences with V and J called. Part of the clones is not carried over; for the studies checked, unresolved V genes explain less than half of this, and the remainder is unexplained. The sample data list more than 400,000 clones, and 92% of these were observed just once. Around 1.7% of the sample comes from the top ten. The sample's treatment or condition label, in plain terms: around 19 received Ad26.COV2.S at low or high dose, single or two shots; about 5 received placebo; per-sample allocation not given. Repertoires of vaccine and placebo recipients were sequenced from samples collected on day 63 after the first injection.

Sequenced material: peripheral blood, taken in a trial of Ad26.COV2.S vaccine versus placebo. All receptors derive from a person between 18 and 60 years old who received the Ad26.COV2.S COVID-19 vaccine or a placebo.

The genes are TRBV4-1 and TRBJ2-4; the match to TRBD2 covers 8 bases. This CDR3 spans 17 amino acids. Germline CDR1 and CDR2: MGHRA and YSYEKL. V lost 5 bases to trimming and J lost 6 bases; unmatched junction nucleotides: 15. Written as DNA, the CDR3 is TGCGCCAGCAGCATCCTCAGCGGGGGAATTGCCGGAAACATTCAGTACTTC. Its translation: CASSILSGGIAGNIQYF.

The CDR3 DNA reads TGTGCCAGTAGTATCGCGGGACCCTCGAGCATAAACAATGAGCAGTTCTTC. Its translation: CASSIAGPSSINNEQFF. This chain joins TRBV19 and TRBJ2-1; D is possibly TRBD2 (6 bases). The V end was cut by 3 bases, the J end by 5 bases, with 20 bases between. CDR3 length equals 17 residues. Germline loops: CDR1 LNHDA, CDR2 SQIVND (reference sequence).

The chain joins TRBV9 to TRBJ2-3; D might be TRBD2 (7 bases). V was trimmed by 0 bases and J by 6 bases, leaving 14 bases between them. This CDR3 region has 15 residues. Germline CDR1 and CDR2: SGDLS and YYNGEE. The CDR3: CASSVVGRGGDTQYF. Written as DNA, the CDR3 is TGTGCCAGCAGCGTAGTCGGACGCGGGGGCGATACGCAGTATTTT. Combining the CDR3 with reference TRBV9 and TRBJ2-3 gives the whole variable domain DSGVTQTPKHLITATGQRVTLRCSPRSGDLSVYWYQQSLDQGLQFLIQYYNGEERAKGNILERFSAQQFPDLHSELNLSSLELGDSALYFCASSVVGRGGDTQYFGPGTRLTVL.

The V call is TRBV6-4, the J call TRBJ2-1, with D possibly being TRBD1 (6 bases). Looked up from germline, CDR1 is MRHNA and CDR2 is SNTAGT. CDR3 size: 16 residues. Trimming removed 3 bases from V and 2 bases from J, with 14 bases in between. The chain's CDR3 is CASSESSRGPYNEQFF. CDR3 DNA: TGTGCCAGCAGTGAAAGTTCCAGGGGCCCCTACAATGAGCAGTTCTTC.

This sequence joins TRBV4-3 and TRBJ2-1, with 7 nucleotides matching TRBD2. J was trimmed by 6 bases and V by 4 bases; bases with no gene match: 6. The CDR3 is made up of 14 amino acids. The germline V gene has CDR1 LGHNA and CDR2 YSLEER. CDR3 nucleotides: TGCGCCAGCAGCCTTCGGACTAGAGGCAATGAGCAGTTCTTC. It is translated as CASSLRTRGNEQFF.

The rearrangement uses TRBV2 and TRBJ1-1; no clear D. Trimming stripped 8 bases from V and 0 bases from J, with 7 bases between. The CDR3 is 12 amino acids. The V gene's germline CDR1 is SNHLY and CDR2 FYNNEI. This chain's CDR3 is CASGQMNTEAFF. DNA of the CDR3: TGTGCCAGCGGGCAAATGAACACTGAAGCTTTCTTT. The entire variable domain, with the rest obtained from reference TRBV2 and TRBJ1-1, is as follows: EPEVTQTPSHQVTQMGQEVILRCVPISNHLYFYWYRQILGQKVEFLVSFYNNEISEKSEIFDDQFSVERPDGSNFTLKIRSTKLEDSAMYFCASGQMNTEAFFGQGTRLTVV.

The chain couples TRBV18 to TRBJ2-3, with 9 positions matching TRBD2. The CDR3 is made up of 15 amino acids. Per the germline V gene, CDR1 is KGHSH and CDR2 is LQKENI. Trimming at V came to 6 bases and at J to 5 bases, leaving 9 bases not matched to a gene. The CDR3 loop is CASSSLAGTIDTQYF. The CDR3 bases are TGTGCCAGCTCGTCTCTAGCGGGGACGATAGATACGCAGTATTTT. The complete variable domain, with remaining parts taken from reference TRBV18 and TRBJ2-3, reads NAGVMQNPRHLVRRRGQEARLRCSPMKGHSHVYWYRQLPEEGLKFMVYLQKENIIDESGMPKERFSAEFPKEGPSILRIQQVVRGDSAAYFCASSSLAGTIDTQYFGPGTRLTVL.

The gene calls are TRBV2 and TRBJ2-3; TRBD2 is a possible D gene (7 bases). The CDR3 spans 14 residues. CDR1 and CDR2 (germline): SNHLY, FYNNEI. Trimming left V 6 bases short and J 2 bases short, with 12 bases between. CDR3 DNA: TGTGCCAGCAGCGGGGGGCGCATCACAGATACGCAGTATTTT. Amino acids: CASSGGRITDTQYF.

CDR3 coding DNA: TGCGCCAGCAGCCAAGATCACAGGGTCGAAAACCAGCCCCAGCATTTT. Translation: CASSQDHRVENQPQHF. The rearrangement joins TRBV4-3 to TRBJ1-5, with D perhaps TRBD1 (6 bases). Germline V gene lookup returns CDR1 LGHNA and CDR2 YSLEER. The V end was cut by 0 bases, the J end by 7 bases, with 16 bases between. The CDR3 consists of 16 residues.

V gene TRBV27 combines with J gene TRBJ2-2; 10 bases are shared with TRBD2. V shed 4 bases and J 5 bases; nucleotides not matched to a gene: 4. Germline assignment: CDR1 MNHEY and CDR2 SMNVEV (reference sequence). The length of the CDR3 is 15 residues. DNA of the CDR3: TGTGCCAGCAGTTCCCAGCGGGGGGGTACCGGGGAGCTGTTTTTT. Translation gives CASSSQRGGTGELFF.

The chain joins TRBV29-1 to TRBJ2-2; 11 bases map to TRBD1. This CDR3 spans 12 amino acids. The V and J ends lost 7 bases and 6 bases, in that order; junction bases with no gene match: 1. The germline gives CDR1 SQVTM, CDR2 ANQGSEA. The CDR3 bases are TGCAGCGCGGGACAGGGGGCCGGGGAGCTGTTTTTT. It is translated as CSAGQGAGELFF.

The rearrangement links TRBV27 to TRBJ2-3; 13 nucleotides match TRBD2. The CDR3 has 18 residues. Germline V lookup: CDR1 MNHEY, CDR2 SMNVEV (reference sequence). With V trimmed by 5 bases and J by 3 bases, 11 bases remained unmatched. CDR3 loop: CASSRIRLAGGDTDTQYF. CDR3 DNA sequence: TGTGCCAGCAGTCGAATACGACTAGCGGGGGGCGATACAGATACGCAGTATTTT.

This chain's CDR3 is CASSLAQGNNSPLHF. DNA of the CDR3: TGTGCCAGCAGCTTAGCTCAGGGGAATAATTCACCCCTCCACTTT. The chain uses TRBV7-2 and TRBJ1-6; D perhaps matches TRBD1 (6 bases). Germline CDR1 and CDR2: SGHTA and FQGNSA. V lost 0 bases, J lost 5 bases, and 8 bases lay in between. The CDR3 has 15 residues.

V usage is TRBV27 and J usage is TRBJ1-5; D gene unclear. Trimming removed 0 bases at V and 9 bases at J, with 12 bases between. CDR3 length: 14 residues. CDR1 MNHEY and CDR2 SMNVEV come from the germline V gene (reference sequence). The CDR3 sequence is CASSLSSFRRPQHF. CDR3 DNA: TGTGCCAGCAGTTTATCGTCCTTTCGGCGGCCCCAGCATTTT.

The CDR3 sequence is CATSDPSFETQYF. The CDR3 coding sequence is TGTGCCACCAGTGACCCTAGCTTTGAGACCCAGTACTTC. The rearrangement links TRBV24-1 to TRBJ2-5; maybe TRBD2 (5 bases). This CDR3 is 13 amino acids long. Trimming stripped 4 bases from V and 5 bases from J, with 10 bases between. The germline V gene encodes CDR1 KGHDR and CDR2 SFDVKD.

This rearrangement joins TRBV2 to TRBJ2-2; 8 nucleotides match TRBD2. The V gene end was trimmed by 3 bases and the J gene end by 3 bases; junction bases not matched to a gene: 3. Germline V gives CDR1 SNHLY, CDR2 FYNNEI. The CDR3 spans 15 residues. DNA of the CDR3: TGTGCCAGCAGTGATCTCGGGGGGGACACCGGGGAGCTGTTTTTT. Translation gives CASSDLGGDTGELFF. The variable domain in full, with the rest retrieved from reference TRBV2 and TRBJ2-2, is EPEVTQTPSHQVTQMGQEVILRCVPISNHLYFYWYRQILGQKVEFLVSFYNNEISEKSEIFDDQFSVERPDGSNFTLKIRSTKLEDSAMYFCASSDLGGDTGELFFGEGSRLTVL.

The chain links TRBV5-1 to TRBJ1-2, with D possibly being TRBD1 (5 bases). The CDR3 extends over 13 amino acids. Germline loops: CDR1 SGHRS, CDR2 YFSETQ. The V gene lost 5 bases and the J gene lost 3 bases, with 11 bases spanning the gap. CDR3 loop: CASRPDSYYGYTF. The CDR3, as DNA: TGCGCCAGCAGACCCGACAGCTACTATGGCTACACCTTC. The full variable domain, completed using reference TRBV5-1 and TRBJ1-2, is KAGVTQTPRYLIKTRGQQVTLSCSPISGHRSVSWYQQTPGQGLQFLFEYFSETQRNKGNFPGRFSGRQFSNSRSEMNVSTLELGDSALYLCASRPDSYYGYTFGSGTRLTVV.

V usage is TRBV5-1 and J usage is TRBJ2-3; 11 bases are shared with TRBD2. The CDR3 is 16 amino acids. Looked up from germline, CDR1 is SGHRS and CDR2 is YFSETQ. Trimming removed 0 bases from V and 4 bases from J; junction bases left unmatched: 4. CDR3 sequence: CASSLVAGGPADTQYF. CDR3 sequence (DNA): TGCGCCAGCAGCTTGGTAGCGGGGGGGCCAGCAGATACGCAGTATTTT.

V is TRBV2 and J is TRBJ2-1; TRBD2 is a possible D gene (6 bases). The CDR3 length is 13 residues. V lost 8 bases to trimming and J lost 4 bases, with 12 bases between them. CDR1 SNHLY and CDR2 FYNNEI come from the germline V gene. The CDR3 DNA sequence: TGTGCCAGCTCGGGACTTGTTTACAATGAGCAGTTCTTC. The encoded protein is CASSGLVYNEQFF.